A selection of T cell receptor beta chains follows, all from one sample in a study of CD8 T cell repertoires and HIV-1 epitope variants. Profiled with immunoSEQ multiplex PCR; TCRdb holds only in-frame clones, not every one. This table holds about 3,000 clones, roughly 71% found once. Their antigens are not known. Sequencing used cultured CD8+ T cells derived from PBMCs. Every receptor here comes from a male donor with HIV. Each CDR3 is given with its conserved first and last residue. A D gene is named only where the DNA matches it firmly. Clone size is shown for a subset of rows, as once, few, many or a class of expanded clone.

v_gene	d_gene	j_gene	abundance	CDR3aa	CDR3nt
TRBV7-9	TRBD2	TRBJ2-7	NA	CASSYSGTTYF	TGTGCCAGCAGCTACTCCGGGACTACCTACTTC
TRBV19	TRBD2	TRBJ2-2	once	CASSTFTSGRTGELFF	TGTGCCAGTAGTACCTTTACTAGCGGGAGAACCGGGGAGCTGTTTTTT
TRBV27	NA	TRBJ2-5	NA	CASSPISVETQYF	TGTGCCAGCAGTCCAATCTCTGTGGAGACCCAGTACTTC
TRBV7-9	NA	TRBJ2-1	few	CASSLGQGLNNEQFF	TGTGCCAGCAGCCTCGGTCAGGGGCTAAACAATGAGCAGTTCTTC
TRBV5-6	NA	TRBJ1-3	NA	CASSLVQTGNTIYF	TGTGCCAGCAGCTTGGTACAGACAGGAAACACCATATATTTT
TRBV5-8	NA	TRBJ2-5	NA	CASSPGVRSYQETQYF	TGTGCCAGCAGCCCGGGGGTCAGGTCGTACCAAGAGACCCAGTACTTC
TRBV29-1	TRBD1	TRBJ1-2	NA	CSVGQGAFGGYTF	TGCAGCGTTGGACAGGGGGCATTCGGTGGCTACACCTTC
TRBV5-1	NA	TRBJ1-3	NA	CASSLGQILSGNTIYF	TGCGCCAGCAGCTTAGGACAGATCCTCTCTGGAAACACCATATATTTT
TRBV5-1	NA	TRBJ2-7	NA	CASSLEPGTIIEQYF	TGCGCCAGCAGCTTGGAACCCGGGACAATAATCGAGCAGTACTTC
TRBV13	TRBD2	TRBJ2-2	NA	CASSLGWASGSTGELFF	TGTGCCAGCAGCTTAGGTTGGGCTAGCGGGAGCACCGGGGAGCTGTTTTTT
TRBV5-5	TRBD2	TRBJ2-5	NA	CASSLDLAGGHQETQYF	TGTGCCAGCAGCTTGGATCTAGCGGGAGGCCACCAAGAGACCCAGTACTTC
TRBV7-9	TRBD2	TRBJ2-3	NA	CASSLGREGTQYF	TGTGCCAGCAGCTTAGGTAGGGAGGGTACGCAGTATTTT
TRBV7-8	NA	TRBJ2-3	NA	CASSPEGWGPDTQYF	TGTGCCAGCAGCCCCGAGGGGTGGGGGCCAGATACGCAGTATTTT
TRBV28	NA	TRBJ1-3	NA	CASSWRVISGNTIYF	TGTGCCAGCTCGTGGAGGGTGATCTCTGGAAACACCATATATTTT
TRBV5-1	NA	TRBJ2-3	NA	CASSLVALTDTQYF	TGCGCCAGCAGCTTGGTAGCGCTCACAGATACGCAGTATTTT
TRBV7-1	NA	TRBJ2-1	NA	CASSLAGQGSYNEQFF	TGTGCCAGCAGCTTAGCGGGACAGGGCTCCTACAATGAGCAGTTCTTC
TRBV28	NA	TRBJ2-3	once	CASILGGGGTDTQYF	TGTGCCAGCATCCTTGGGGGGGGCGGCACAGATACGCAGTATTTT
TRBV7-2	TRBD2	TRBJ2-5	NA	CASSLAGGIETQYF	TGTGCCAGCAGCTTGGCGGGAGGCATAGAGACCCAGTACTTC
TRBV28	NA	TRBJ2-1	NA	CASSLSNRAYNEQFF	TGTGCCAGCAGTTTAAGTAACAGGGCCTACAATGAGCAGTTCTTC
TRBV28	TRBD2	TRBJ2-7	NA	CASSFEAGVFGEQYF	TGTGCCAGCAGTTTCGAGGCGGGAGTATTCGGGGAGCAGTACTTC
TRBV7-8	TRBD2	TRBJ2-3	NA	CASSLDETSGEGDTQYF	TGTGCCAGCAGCTTAGATGAGACTAGCGGGGAGGGGGATACGCAGTATTTT
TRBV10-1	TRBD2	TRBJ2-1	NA	CASSESLAGSYNEQFF	TGCGCCAGCAGTGAGTCCCTAGCGGGGTCCTACAATGAGCAGTTCTTC
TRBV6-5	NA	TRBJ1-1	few	CASSYSNTEAFF	TGTGCCAGCAGTTACTCCAACACTGAAGCTTTCTTT
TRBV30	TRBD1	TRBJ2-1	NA	CAWTPTGVNEQFF	TGTGCCTGGACCCCCACAGGGGTCAATGAGCAGTTCTTC
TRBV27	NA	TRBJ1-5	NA	CASSFVLNQPQHF	TGTGCCAGCAGTTTCGTACTCAATCAGCCCCAGCATTTT
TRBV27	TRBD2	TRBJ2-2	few	CARKLAGRNTGELFF	TGTGCCAGGAAGCTAGCGGGGAGGAACACCGGGGAGCTGTTTTTT
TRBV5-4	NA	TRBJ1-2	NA	CASSPPGQALFNYGYTF	TGTGCCAGCAGCCCGCCCGGGCAGGCCCTATTTAACTATGGCTACACCTTC
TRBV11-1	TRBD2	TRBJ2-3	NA	CASSSRGSTDTQYF	TGTGCCAGCAGCTCGCGGGGGAGCACAGATACGCAGTATTTT
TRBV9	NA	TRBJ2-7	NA	CASSVSPIDFGNYEQYF	TGTGCCAGCAGCGTATCCCCGATCGACTTTGGTAACTACGAGCAGTACTTC
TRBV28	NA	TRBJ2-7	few	CASSLSLPHYEQYF	TGTGCCAGCAGTCTCAGCCTTCCTCACTACGAGCAGTACTTC
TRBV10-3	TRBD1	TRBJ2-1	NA	CAISEGQGEPEQFF	TGTGCCATCAGTGAGGGCCAGGGGGAGCCCGAGCAGTTCTTC
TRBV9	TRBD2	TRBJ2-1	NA	CASSATLAGWYNEQFF	TGTGCCAGCAGCGCCACACTAGCGGGATGGTACAATGAGCAGTTCTTC
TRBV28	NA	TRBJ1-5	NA	CASSPLSNQPQHF	TGTGCCAGCAGCCCCCTCAGCAATCAGCCCCAGCATTTT
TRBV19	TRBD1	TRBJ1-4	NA	CASSIQGADEKLFF	TGTGCCAGTAGTATCCAGGGGGCGGATGAAAAACTGTTTTTT
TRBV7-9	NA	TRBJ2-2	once	CAELSGATGELFF	TGTGCTGAACTTTCAGGGGCTACCGGGGAGCTGTTTTTT
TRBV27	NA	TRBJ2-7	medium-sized	CASSLSVGTYSYEQYF	TGTGCCAGCAGTTTATCGGTTGGGACGTACTCCTACGAGCAGTACTTC
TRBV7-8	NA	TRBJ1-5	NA	CASSSRFFLGLSNQPQHF	TGTGCCAGCAGCTCCAGGTTCTTCCTGGGGCTTAGCAATCAGCCCCAGCATTTT
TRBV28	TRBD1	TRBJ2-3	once	CATRETGGLTDTQYF	TGTGCCACCAGGGAGACAGGGGGTCTGACAGATACGCAGTATTTT
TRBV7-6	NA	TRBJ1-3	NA	CATSGPETTGNTIYF	TGTGCCACCAGTGGGCCCGAAACGACTGGAAACACCATATATTTT
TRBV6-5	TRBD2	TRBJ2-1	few	CASSYSTTSGGNEQFF	TGTGCCAGCAGTTACTCGACGACTAGCGGGGGTAATGAGCAGTTCTTC
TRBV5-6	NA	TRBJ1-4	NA	CASSLGGAKLFF	TGTGCCAGCAGCTTGGGAGGGGCAAAACTGTTTTTT
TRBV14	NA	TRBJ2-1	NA	CASSTWDINEQFF	TGTGCCAGCAGCACCTGGGACATAAATGAGCAGTTCTTC
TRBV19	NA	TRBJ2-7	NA	CASSIVGYEQYF	TGTGCCAGTAGTATAGTAGGGTACGAGCAGTACTTC
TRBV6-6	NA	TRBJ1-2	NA	CASSYPGDYGYTF	TGTGCCAGCAGTTACCCAGGAGACTATGGCTACACCTTC